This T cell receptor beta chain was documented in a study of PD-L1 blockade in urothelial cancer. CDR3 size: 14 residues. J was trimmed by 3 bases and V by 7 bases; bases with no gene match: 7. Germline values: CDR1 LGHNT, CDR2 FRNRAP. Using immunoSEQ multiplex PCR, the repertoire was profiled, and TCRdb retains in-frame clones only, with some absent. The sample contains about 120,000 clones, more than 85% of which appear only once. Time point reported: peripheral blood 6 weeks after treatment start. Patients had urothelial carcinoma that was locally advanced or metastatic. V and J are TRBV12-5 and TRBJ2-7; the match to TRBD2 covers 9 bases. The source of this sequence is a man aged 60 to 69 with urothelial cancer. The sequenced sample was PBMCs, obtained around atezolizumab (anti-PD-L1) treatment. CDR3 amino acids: CASAPGLAGYEQYF. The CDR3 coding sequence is TGTGCTAGTGCCCCGGGACTAGCAGGCTACGAGCAGTACTTC.